The rows below give T cell receptor beta chains drawn from one sample of a study of T-cell memory formation after mild COVID-19. From the 5' RACE reads, TCRdb called clonotypes with MiXCR, one entry per CDR3 protein. This repertoire shows under 350,000 distinct CDR3 sequences, around 15% found once; its top ten account for roughly 25%. Sequenced material: PBMCs or a T cell subset sorted from them (not recorded which). The origin of the receptors is a man younger than 30 who had mild COVID-19 (a few samples of this study predate the infection). Cell type and time point are not known. Both conserved end residues are part of each CDR3. A D gene is named only where the DNA matches it firmly. Clone size appears in some rows only: once, few, many, or a class for an expanded clone.

CDR3 length | J gene | D gene | clone size | V gene | CDR3 DNA | CDR3 protein
14 | TRBJ2-7 | TRBD1 | NA | TRBV7-9 | TGTGCCAGCAGCACACCGGGACAGGGCTACGAGCAGTACTTC | CASSTPGQGYEQYF
15 | TRBJ2-2 | TRBD2 | once | TRBV20-1 | TGCAGTGCTAGGATCCACGTGGGGGGGACCGGGGAGCTGTTTTTT | CSARIHVGGTGELFF
16 | TRBJ2-7 | NA | few | TRBV7-9 | TGTGCCAGCAGCTTAGAACAGGAGTTCGACTCCTACGAGCAGTACTTC | CASSLEQEFDSYEQYF
15 | TRBJ2-1 | TRBD2 | NA | TRBV4-1 | TGCGCCAGCAGCCAAAACCAGCGGGGGGACAATGAGCAGTTCTTC | CASSQNQRGDNEQFF
13 | TRBJ1-1 | NA | NA | TRBV29-1 | TGCAGCGTTGACACAGGGTCGTCCACTGAAGCTTTCTTT | CSVDTGSSTEAFF
14 | TRBJ1-3 | NA | NA | TRBV12-3/TRBV12-4 | TGTGCCAGCAGTCCTTCCTACTCTGGAAACACCATATATTTT | CASSPSYSGNTIYF
19 | TRBJ2-3 | TRBD1 | NA | TRBV29-1 | TGCAGCGTTGAAGGCACCCGGGACAGGGGGACCCTTGGCACAGATACGCAGTATTTT | CSVEGTRDRGTLGTDTQYF
14 | TRBJ2-5 | TRBD2 | NA | TRBV7-2 | TGTGCCAGCAGCTTGAGCGGGGGGGCACAGACCCAGTACTTC | CASSLSGGAQTQYF
14 | TRBJ1-1 | NA | few | TRBV4-1 | TGCGCCAGCAGCTACCCTCAGCGTCAGCCTAGGGCTTTCTTT | CASSYPQRQPRAFF
15 | TRBJ2-1 | NA | few | TRBV5-6 | TGTGCCAGCAGCTACCTTTGGACCCATCAAACAGGGCAGTTCTTC | CASSYLWTHQTGQFF
15 | TRBJ2-4 | TRBD1 | NA | TRBV29-1 | TGCAGCGTAACCGGACAGGGGGCTTCCAAAAACATTCAGTACTTC | CSVTGQGASKNIQYF
14 | TRBJ2-7 | NA | many | TRBV29-1 | TGCAGCGTTGGGAACGGGGGTCACTCCTACGAGCAGTACTTC | CSVGNGGHSYEQYF
13 | TRBJ1-1 | NA | NA | TRBV18 | TGTGCCAGCTCACCATTTAAGGGCACTGAAGCTTTCTTT | CASSPFKGTEAFF
18 | TRBJ1-5 | TRBD1 | many | TRBV7-2 | TGTGCCAGCAGCTTAGGGGGCGGACAGGCCTATAGCAATCAGCCCCAGCATTTT | CASSLGGGQAYSNQPQHF
15 | TRBJ1-5 | NA | NA | TRBV4-2 | TGTGCCAGCAGCCCCTGGACGGAGGGTAATCAGCCCCAGCATTTT | CASSPWTEGNQPQHF
16 | TRBJ1-1 | NA | many | TRBV6-5 | TGTGCCAGCAGTTACTCAAAGGGGGGGGCCCACACTGAAGCTTTCTTT | CASSYSKGGAHTEAFF
17 | TRBJ2-7 | TRBD1 | once | TRBV7-8 | TGTGCCAGCAGCTTATCTATCCTAGGGACAGGGGCTGGCGAGCAGTACTTC | CASSLSILGTGAGEQYF
14 | TRBJ1-1 | TRBD1 | NA | TRBV13 | TGTGCCAGCAGAAGGACAGGGGGGATTGCTGAAGCTTTCTTT | CASRRTGGIAEAFF
14 | TRBJ2-7 | TRBD1 | few | TRBV3-1 | TGTGCCAGCAGCCCAGGGGGCCAAGGGTTCGAGCAGTACTTC | CASSPGGQGFEQYF
15 | TRBJ2-1 | TRBD2 | NA | TRBV4-2 | TGTGCCAGCAGGCCCTCCGGGACTAGCGGGGGGGGGCAGTTCTTC | CASRPSGTSGGGQFF
14 | TRBJ2-5 | NA | few | TRBV11-2 | TGTGCCAGCAGTAATTTAGCGGCGGGGAAGGCCCAGTACTTC | CASSNLAAGKAQYF
17 | TRBJ2-6 | TRBD1 | NA | TRBV5-4 | TGTGCCAGCAGCTTAGGGACAGGGGGCGCTGGGGCCAACGTCCTGACTTTC | CASSLGTGGAGANVLTF
16 | TRBJ1-6 | NA | NA | TRBV7-6 | TGTGCCAGCAGCTTAGCGCAGGGTGGGGTGGGCTCACCCCTCCACTTT | CASSLAQGGVGSPLHF
14 | TRBJ2-2 | NA | few | TRBV6-5 | TGTGCCAGCAGATCTAACTACGACACCGGGGAGCTGTTTTTT | CASRSNYDTGELFF
18 | TRBJ2-3 | TRBD1 | NA | TRBV28 | TGTGCCAGCAGAACTGGGACAGAAGGTACACGTCCCACAGATACGCAGTATTTT | CASRTGTEGTRPTDTQYF
17 | TRBJ2-1 | NA | few | TRBV9 | TGTGCCAGCAGCTCGCCCGTAAGGGGGGGGGCGATGGATGAGCAGTTCTTC | CASSSPVRGGAMDEQFF
15 | TRBJ2-1 | TRBD1 | NA | TRBV6-6 | TGTGCCAGCAGTTACTATGGGACAGGGGGCCGCGAGCAGTTCTTC | CASSYYGTGGREQFF
16 | TRBJ2-7 | NA | few | TRBV7-9 | TGTGCCAGCAGCTCCTCTCCCGGGACAAAGCTCTACGAGCAGTACTTC | CASSSSPGTKLYEQYF
10 | TRBJ1-1 | NA | few | TRBV29-1 | TGCAGCGTTGGAGACCGTGAAGCTTTCTTT | CSVGDREAFF
15 | TRBJ2-1 | TRBD1 | NA | TRBV7-9 | TGTGCCAGCAGCCCCTACGGACAGGGGGTAAATGAGCAGTTCTTC | CASSPYGQGVNEQFF
14 | TRBJ1-5 | NA | few | TRBV28 | TGTGCCAGCAGCCAGTCTTCAAGCAATCAGCCCCAGCATTTT | CASSQSSSNQPQHF
13 | TRBJ1-1 | NA | NA | TRBV7-9 | TGTGCCAGCAGACTCCTTGAGGGCACTGAAGCTTTCTTT | CASRLLEGTEAFF
13 | TRBJ2-5 | TRBD1 | many | TRBV11-2 | TGTGCCAGCAGACAAACAGGGGGTGAGACCCAGTACTTC | CASRQTGGETQYF
14 | TRBJ2-2 | NA | few | TRBV18 | TGTGCCAGCTCAGACATCCCGAACACCGGGGAGCTGTTTTTT | CASSDIPNTGELFF